This T cell receptor (beta chain) was obtained from a study of cytomegalovirus exposure and HLA in healthy donors. Primers: 60 Vbeta forward and 13 Jbeta reverse. TCRdb keeps only in-frame clones here, not all; method: immunoSEQ multiplex PCR. This repertoire shows about 130,000 clones, about four fifths found once; its top ten account for 13%. This CDR3 contains 14 residues. Germline V gene sequence: CDR1 ENHRY, CDR2 SYGVKD. Deletions cut 2 bases from V and 5 bases from J, with 12 bases between. This sequence was found in a woman aged 55-69 years in good health and CMV-seropositive. The rearrangement links TRBV10-3 to TRBJ1-2; D is possibly TRBD1 (5 bases). The sample consisted of PBMCs. The CDR3 DNA sequence: TGTGCCATCAGTGAGGGGCCAGGGCCTTATGGCTACACCTTC. Protein: CAISEGPGPYGYTF.